This T cell receptor beta chain is from a study of shared clonotypes between healthy human individuals (dated by TCRdb to between 2020 and 2021). About the full investigation: The cohort comprised a couple of women and a few men aged 18 to 49 years. For each donor, CD4 naive and CD4 memory were each given three plates, CD8 naive was given two plates, and CD8 memory was given one plate. Each donor's leukapheresis produced roughly between roughly 0.85 and 10 billion PBMCs. To estimate repertoire size and how much clonotype sharing occurs between individuals, the study deeply sequenced the blood TCR repertoires of a handful of healthy adults. To increase sequencing depth and limit assay-specific biases, different laboratories used diverse techniques to prepare libraries and sequence TCR repertoires.

Overall study outcomes, separate from this receptor: The small number of donors limited the genetic and exposure-history diversity represented. Based on pairwise subsampling, the degree of clonotype sharing among donors was expected to be affected by sequencing depth. Estimated clonotype richness was generally larger for naive than for memory subsets. Only blood was sampled, and tissue TCR repertoires likely differ from those in blood. Higher generation probabilities were observed for clonotypes shared by all four sorted-subset donors than for non-shared clonotypes. Around 5% of naive CD4, 3.5% of naive CD8, approximately 2.2% of memory CD4, and 0.4% of memory CD8 clonotypes were shared across several donors. Even with the large sequencing depth, rarefaction of the sorted-subset datasets indicated that sequencing was incomplete.

Comments on this clone: What antigen it recognizes has not been identified. Base-call qualities are not available, and no considerably larger clone is one nucleotide away.

The germline ends are 9 bases apart after V is trimmed by 0 bases and J by 3 bases. The CDR3 contains 14 residues, cysteine and phenylalanine counted. The CDR3 DNA has 42 bases and is translated from base 1. CDR1 SGHRS and CDR2 YFSETQ were looked up in the germline V gene. TCR CDR3 regions were amplified from genomic DNA by multiplex PCR using the deep immunoSEQ assay. Genomic DNA extracted from each cell subset was distributed evenly over all wells of several immunoSEQ 96-well plates, and each plate served as one replicate. Each replicate PCR for sorted subsets received 200 ng genomic DNA, equal to about 30,000 T cell genomes. Purified libraries were measured with a Qubit 3.0 fluorometer, size-checked on a Bioanalyzer 2100, and measured again with the KAPA Library Quantification kit. Every immunoSEQ 96-well plate was sequenced on a separate single-read 150-cycle Illumina NextSeq 550 flow cell. As for how the authors treated the data: The immunoSEQ output contained only junctional sequences without quality scores, so filtering could not match that applied to full-length reads. To assign V/J genes and CDR3, sequences were annotated using PyIR, a Python wrapper for IgBLAST v1.9, with IMGT germline references. Reads were filtered out if the reads had weak V/J assignments (E-value above 1e-6), no CDR3, stop codons, out-of-frame junctions, or ambiguous translated residues. A V3J clonotype was defined by an identical inferred V gene, J gene, and CDR3 amino acid sequence. Percentage overlap between repertoires was calculated by dividing the number of shared unique clonotypes by the size of the smaller repertoire. Richness of each repertoire was evaluated using RTK rarefaction, the Chao1 estimator, and Recon v2.1 estimates of unobserved clonotypes. Generation probabilities were computed with OLGA for all TCRbeta clonotypes obtained by the gDNA method from several donors. The table comes from immuneACCESS by way of TCRdb, which keeps in-frame sequences with V and J called. Part of the clones is missing from these tables; in studies checked, under half for an unresolved V gene and the rest for unknown reasons. The V and J calls and clone size were taken over from that table, and D and trimming were inferred from the DNA. In this sample the table shows over 2 million clones, over 85% of which occur a single time. 0.1% to 0.15% of the sample goes to the ten largest clones.

Healthy HIV-negative adults with no recently reported acute infections or vaccinations were included as donors. Only Caucasian adults living in Nashville, Tennessee, USA were represented among the donors. Magnetic negative selection was used to enrich CD4+ T cells, after which naive cells were positively selected on CD45RA and the negative fraction became the memory subset. Blood was collected by leukapheresis, and PBMCs were isolated by Ficoll-Histopaque density gradient centrifugation and then cryopreserved in liquid nitrogen vapor phase. Analytical flow cytometry was used to check the purity and quantity of each magnetically sorted T cell population. Each sorted fraction had its genomic DNA isolated and then quantified by UV absorbance on a Nanodrop 2000c.

Sequencing input: naive CD4+ T cells sorted from blood. The cell subset or site tag for this specimen amounts to: CD45RA+ positively selected. This clonotype was obtained from a young man in good health. In this chain, TRBV5-1 is recombined with TRBJ1-2; no D gene call is confident. The CDR3 protein: CASSLDTVYYGYTF. The bases read TGCGCCAGCAGCTTGGATACTGTATACTATGGCTACACCTTC.